The clone carrying this T cell receptor (beta chain) was seen only a few times. The primer mix had 60 Vbeta and 13 Jbeta primers. The protocol was immunoSEQ multiplex PCR, while the TCRdb copy is restricted to in-frame clones and leaves out a portion. This sample has around 220,000 clones, with about 79% found just once. The CDR3 sequence is 18 residues long. V was shortened by 0 bases and J by 0 bases, with 15 bases between the two germline ends. Germline values: CDR1 LGHNA, CDR2 YSLEER. The data were taken from a study of cytomegalovirus exposure and HLA in healthy donors. The sample consisted of PBMCs. The chain has TRBV4-3 and TRBJ1-3; possibly TRBD1 for D (5 bases). The sequence came from a man aged 18 to 29 in good health and CMV-seronegative. For the CDR3, the DNA is TGCGCCAGCAGCCAAGATCTTGGAGGGACCCTCTCTGGAAACACCATATATTTT. Protein product: CASSQDLGGTLSGNTIYF.